The 31 T cell receptor beta chains presented below share a single source sample, sequenced in a study of read filtering for tumor transcriptome and immune sequencing. This library used around 0.4 ug RNA and molecular barcoded adaptors spanning alpha/delta and beta/gamma chains. TCRdb fed the reads into MiXCR, producing one record per CDR3 protein. The sample has about 22,000 distinct CDR3 sequences, roughly an eighth seen once. The sequencing input was a population of CD138-negative cells sorted from bone marrow. Receptors originate from a donor aged 40 or older with multiple myeloma.

V and J are TRBV4-1 and TRBJ2-7, with 8 positions matching TRBD1. The CDR3 consists of 17 residues. With 0 bases clipped from V and 5 bases from J, the junction kept 12 bases outside the gene matches. Germline V gives CDR1 MGHRA, CDR2 YSYEKL. CDR3 bases: TGCGCCAGCAGCCAAGATTGGGCAGGGGGCTATCCCAACGAGCAGTACTTC. Encoded protein: CASSQDWAGGYPNEQYF.

At least ten counts were recorded for this clonotype. J is TRBJ2-1 and V is TRBV25-1, with 9 bases that match TRBD2. The CDR3 totals 17 residues. The trim removed 3 bases at V and 6 bases at J, leaving 12 bases unmatched. Germline V gene lookup returns CDR1 MGHDK and CDR2 SYGVNS. CDR3 loop: CASSEPGRGRGRNEQFF. CDR3 nucleotides: TGTGCCAGCAGTGAGCCGGGACGCGGGAGGGGTCGCAATGAGCAGTTCTTC.

This clonotype has ten or more counts. The chain uses TRBV11-2 and TRBJ1-1; D is uncertain. The CDR3 totals 18 residues. Per germline, CDR1 SGHAT and CDR2 FQNNGV. V was trimmed by 7 bases and J by 3 bases, leaving 27 bases between them. CDR3: CASNYAPADLRDYTEAFF. CDR3 in DNA: TGTGCCAGCAACTACGCGCCAGCAGACCTCAGAGACTACACTGAAGCTTTCTTT.

This clonotype was picked up many times. The chain has TRBV2 and TRBJ2-5; D is unresolved. Germline assignment: CDR1 SNHLY and CDR2 FYNNEI. CDR3 length: 11 amino acids. The V end lost 7 bases, the J end lost 4 bases, and 7 bases lay between the germline ends. In nucleotides, the CDR3 is TGTGCCAGCATCAAGGGAGAGACCCAGTACTTC. It codes for CASIKGETQYF. Drawing the rest from reference TRBV2 and TRBJ2-5, the complete variable domain is EPEVTQTPSHQVTQMGQEVILRCVPISNHLYFYWYRQILGQKVEFLVSFYNNEISEKSEIFDDQFSVERPDGSNFTLKIRSTKLEDSAMYFCASIKGETQYFGPGTRLLVL.

In its sample, this clonotype was seen many times. The chain is built from TRBV24-1 and TRBJ2-1; 7 bases fit TRBD2. There are 12 residues in the CDR3. Trimming cost V 2 bases and J 10 bases; bases outside gene matches: 1. CDR1 KGHDR and CDR2 SFDVKD come from the germline V gene. The CDR3, as DNA: TGTGCCACCAGTGATTCGGGACTAGAGCAGTTCTTC. Encoded protein: CATSDSGLEQFF.

In its sample, this clonotype was seen many times. The chain employs TRBV20-1 and TRBJ2-3, with D possibly being TRBD1 or TRBD2 (6 bases each). Trimming cost V 6 bases and J 3 bases, with 22 bases left between them. This CDR3 contains 16 residues. Looked up from germline, CDR1 is DFQATT and CDR2 is SNEGSKA (reference sequence). CDR3 residues: CSAIPGLLGGTDTQYF. The CDR3 DNA follows: TGCAGTGCGATACCGGGACTCCTAGGGGGGACAGATACGCAGTATTTT.

This chain uses TRBV5-5 with TRBJ1-1; 9 nucleotides line up with TRBD1. CDR3 length: 13 residues. J gave up 7 bases and V 0 bases, and 1 base lay outside the gene matches. Germline lookup yields CDR1 SGHKS and CDR2 YYEKEE (reference sequence). This CDR3 is CASSLGTGVEAFF. The CDR3 DNA is TGTGCCAGCAGCTTGGGGACAGGGGTTGAAGCTTTCTTT. The whole variable domain, remainder taken from reference TRBV5-5 and TRBJ1-1, is DAGVTQSPTHLIKTRGQQVTLRCSPISGHKSVSWYQQVLGQGPQFIFQYYEKEERGRGNFPDRFSARQFPNYSSELNVNALLLGDSALYLCASSLGTGVEAFFGQGTRLTVV.

This clonotype was detected many times. The rearrangement links TRBV18 to TRBJ2-5; D unclear. Germline-derived CDR1 and CDR2 are KGHSH and LQKENI. CDR3 length equals 13 residues. The V gene lost 3 bases and the J gene lost 2 bases, with 7 bases spanning the gap. DNA of the CDR3: TGTGCCAGCTCACCTGGCAGACAAGAGACCCAGTACTTC. It yields the protein CASSPGRQETQYF.

This clonotype was detected ten times or more. The gene calls are TRBV28 and TRBJ1-1, with 8 bases identical to TRBD1. The junction had 8 bases not matched to a gene; V was cut back by 5 bases and J by 9 bases. The CDR3 covers 13 residues. Germline V gene data show CDR1 as MDHEN and CDR2 as SYDVKM. CDR3 coding DNA: TGTGCCAGCAGTCCAGGGGGCCGAGGGAAAGCTTTCTTT. It yields the protein CASSPGGRGKAFF.

There are many counts of this clonotype. The chain is built from TRBV19 and TRBJ2-1; D is possibly TRBD2 (6 bases). The CDR3 spans 15 residues. V shed 4 bases and J shed 5 bases, with 15 bases lying between them. Germline assignment: CDR1 LNHDA and CDR2 SQIVND (reference sequence). The CDR3 sequence is CASSNLLSGHNEQFF. CDR3 DNA sequence: TGTGCCAGTAGTAACCTCCTTAGCGGTCACAATGAGCAGTTCTTC.

The sample holds many counts of this clonotype. The gene calls are TRBV20-1 and TRBJ1-1; no reliable D call. The germline V and J ends were trimmed by 1 base and 8 bases, with 8 bases remaining between them. CDR3 length: 11 amino acids. Germline-derived CDR1 and CDR2 are DFQATT and SNEGSKA (reference sequence). The CDR3 bases are TGCAGTGCTAGAGTTTTTTTGGAAGCTTTCTTT. Protein: CSARVFLEAFF.

There are many counts of this clonotype. V usage is TRBV7-2 and J usage is TRBJ1-5, with D uncertain. The CDR3 extends over 13 amino acids. The V end lost 5 bases, the J end lost 6 bases, and 11 bases lay between the germline ends. Germline CDR1 is SGHTA and CDR2 is FQGNSA. The CDR3 sequence: CASSQDVGQPQHF. CDR3 in DNA: TGTGCCAGCAGCCAAGACGTGGGTCAGCCCCAGCATTTT.

The sample holds many counts of this clonotype. The chain couples TRBV28 to TRBJ2-7; 11 bases match TRBD2. Germline V lookup: CDR1 MDHEN, CDR2 SYDVKM. The CDR3 runs to 15 residues. Losses at the gene ends were 6 bases for V and 2 bases for J; bases not matched to a gene: 6. The DNA for the CDR3 is TGTGCCAGCAGCATACTAGCGGGAGTTCCCTACGAGCAGTACTTC. Translation: CASSILAGVPYEQYF.

Notes on this clonotype: In this CDR3 the conserved last residue, phenylalanine or tryptophan, is missing, so a read error is likely. V gene TRBV14 combines with J gene TRBJ1-3, with TRBD1 matching over 7 bases. The CDR3 consists of 16 residues. The germline gives CDR1 SGHDN, CDR2 FVKESK. V lost 4 bases, J lost 4 bases, and 10 bases stayed unmatched. Written as DNA, the CDR3 is TGTGCCAGCAGCCCTCCCACAGGGGCGTTCGGAAACACCATATATCTT. Protein sequence: CASSPPTGAFGNTIYL.

This clonotype has at least ten counts. The chain joins TRBV20-1 to TRBJ2-1; TRBD1 might be the D (6 bases). In germline, CDR1 is DFQATT, CDR2 SNEGSKA (reference sequence). The CDR3 has 15 residues. V was pared by 3 bases and J by 4 bases, with 16 bases between. The DNA for the CDR3 is TGCAGTGCTAGCTTCGGACAGTCCATTTACAATGAGCAGTTCTTC. Protein: CSASFGQSIYNEQFF.

This clonotype has ten or more counts. This chain joins TRBV6-4 and TRBJ2-3; 7 bases map to TRBD1. Germline V gene sequence: CDR1 MRHNA, CDR2 SNTAGT. The CDR3 has 13 amino acids. Losses at the gene ends were 4 bases for V and 6 bases for J; bases not matched to a gene: 4. The CDR3 protein is CASSGETGDTQYF. CDR3 DNA sequence: TGTGCCAGCAGTGGGGAGACAGGGGATACGCAGTATTTT.

This clonotype was recorded many times. The J gene is TRBJ2-1, the V gene TRBV12-3 or TRBV12-4; unclear D gene. Trimming shortened V by 6 bases and J by 5 bases, and 8 bases separated the two germline ends. CDR3 size: 12 residues. This chain's CDR3 is CASRHDHNEQFF. The CDR3 region has the DNA TGTGCCAGCAGGCATGATCACAATGAGCAGTTCTTC.

This clonotype was picked up a small number of times. This likely reflects a read error, since a far larger clone is one base away. This rearrangement joins TRBV5-4 to TRBJ1-4; D is undetermined. The CDR3 contains 15 residues. Germline values: CDR1 SGHNT, CDR2 YYREEE (reference sequence). The CDR3 coding sequence is TGTGCCAGCAGCACTAGCGGAACTTTAACAGATACGCGGTATTTT. Its protein product is CASSTSGTLTDTRYF.

There are a few counts of this clonotype. V gene TRBV7-2 combines with J gene TRBJ2-6; TRBD2 matches at 8 bases. The CDR3 runs 20 residues. Germline CDR1 and CDR2: SGHTA and FQGNSA. J was trimmed by 0 bases and V by 5 bases; bases with no gene match: 15. CDR3 region: CASSPQTLAGTSSGANVLTF. CDR3 DNA sequence: TGTGCCAGCAGCCCACAGACTCTAGCGGGTACTAGCTCTGGGGCCAACGTCCTGACTTTC. Full variable domain (remainder filled in from reference TRBV7-2 and TRBJ2-6): GAGVSQSPSNKVTEKGKDVELRCDPISGHTALYWYRQSLGQGLEFLIYFQGNSAPDKSGLPSDRFSAERTGGSVSTLTIQRTQQEDSAVYLCASSPQTLAGTSSGANVLTFGAGSRLTVL.

The sample holds a few counts of this clonotype. A much larger clone lies a single base off, so this may be a read error. The gene calls are TRBV29-1 and TRBJ2-1; D unresolved. Germline V CDR1 and CDR2: SQVTM, ANQGSEA. V lost 4 bases, J lost 12 bases, and 7 bases lay in between. There are 9 residues in the CDR3. CDR3 in DNA: TGCAGCGTTGGGCCTGGGCAGTTCTTC. It yields the protein CSVGPGQFF.

In its sample, this clonotype ranks as medium-sized. This chain connects TRBV20-1 to TRBJ1-1, with 12 positions matching TRBD1. Losses at the gene ends were 3 bases for V and 2 bases for J; bases not matched to a gene: 7. CDR3 length: 16 amino acids. CDR1 and CDR2 from the germline V gene are DFQATT and SNEGSKA (reference sequence). CDR3 nucleotide sequence: TGCAGTGCTAGGGGGACAGGGGGCGGTAGAAACACTGAAGCTTTCTTT. Translated, it gives CSARGTGGGRNTEAFF.

On this clonotype itself: This sequence may be a read error, since a much larger clone differs from it by one base. The CDR3 carries no conserved terminal phenylalanine or tryptophan, so it likely arises from a read error. The chain couples TRBV27 to TRBJ1-5; weak D call: TRBD1 (6 bases). V was shortened by 2 bases and J by 2 bases, with 13 bases between the two germline ends. The CDR3 covers 16 residues. Germline V gives CDR1 MNHEY, CDR2 SMNVEV (reference sequence). The CDR3: CASSLGVGGRNQPQHL. In DNA, the CDR3 is TGTGCCAGCAGTTTAGGGGTTGGGGGGCGCAATCAGCCCCAGCATTTA.

Only a few counts were recorded for this clonotype. V and J are TRBV7-9 and TRBJ2-2; D uncertain. The CDR3 covers 15 residues. In germline, CDR1 is SEHNR, CDR2 FQNEAQ (reference sequence). Trimming stripped 2 bases from V and 2 bases from J, with 9 bases between. CDR3 in amino acids: CASSLFAENTGELFF. CDR3 coding DNA: TGTGCCAGCAGCTTATTTGCGGAAAACACCGGGGAGCTGTTTTTT.

This clonotype showed up many times. The rearrangement uses TRBV4-1 and TRBJ2-1, with 11 nucleotides matching TRBD2. The V gene's germline CDR1 is MGHRA and CDR2 YSYEKL. The CDR3 consists of 16 residues. After removal of 3 bases from V and 5 bases from J, the junction contained 6 bases not matched to a gene. The CDR3 protein is CASSQAGTSGNNEQFF. The CDR3 DNA is TGCGCCAGCAGCCAGGCCGGGACTAGCGGAAACAATGAGCAGTTCTTC.

For this clonotype: A much more abundant neighbour one base away suggests this may be a read error. Likely a read error: the CDR3 ends without its conserved phenylalanine or tryptophan. The chain joins TRBV2 to TRBJ2-5; 8 positions match TRBD1. This CDR3 region has 15 residues. Germline trimming cut 6 bases from V and 10 bases from J; bases unmatched to any gene: 16. The germline gives CDR1 SNHLY, CDR2 FYNNEI. The chain's CDR3 is CASRPGQGASQDQYL. The CDR3 DNA follows: TGTGCCAGCAGGCCCGGACAGGGTGCCAGCCAGGACCAGTACCTC.

The rearrangement uses TRBV4-2 and TRBJ2-1; possibly TRBD2 for D (5 bases). Trimming cost V 3 bases and J 9 bases, with 24 bases left between them. Germline-derived CDR1 and CDR2 are LGHNA and YNFKEQ. The CDR3 is 17 residues long. CDR3 bases: TGTGCCAGCAGCCAGGGTCGGGATTTGAGGCCCCGGGGTGAGCAGTTCTTC. Amino acid sequence: CASSQGRDLRPRGEQFF.

This clonotype was recorded at least ten times. The gene calls are TRBV20-1 and TRBJ2-7; maybe TRBD2 (5 bases). V was trimmed by 3 bases and J by 5 bases, leaving 8 bases between them. This CDR3 has 11 residues. The V gene's germline CDR1 is DFQATT and CDR2 SNEGSKA (reference sequence). The CDR3 region has the DNA TGCAGTGCTAGCATAGCGCACGAGCAGTACTTC. The encoded protein is CSASIAHEQYF.

This clonotype was detected many times. The genes are TRBV20-1 and TRBJ2-7, with TRBD2 identical over 7 bases. CDR1 is DFQATT and CDR2 is SNEGSKA in the germline V gene (reference sequence). CDR3 length: 15 amino acids. V lost 4 bases to trimming and J lost 4 bases; unmatched junction nucleotides: 13. The CDR3 sequence is CSATGLLWEEYEQYF. CDR3 nucleotides: TGCAGTGCTACGGGACTACTCTGGGAGGAATACGAGCAGTACTTC.

This clonotype was counted many times. The chain combines TRBV7-9 with TRBJ2-1, with D perhaps matching TRBD1 (6 bases). Trimming cost V 1 base and J 3 bases, with 7 bases left between them. Per the germline V gene, CDR1 is SEHNR and CDR2 is FQNEAQ (reference sequence). This CDR3 has 14 amino acids. In nucleotides, the CDR3 is TGTGCCAGCAGCTTAGAGGACAGCTACAATGAGCAGTTCTTC. Residues: CASSLEDSYNEQFF.

This clonotype was counted a few times. The rearrangement uses TRBV20-1 and TRBJ1-5; D call uncertain. The CDR3 is 14 residues long. V lost 6 bases and J 4 bases, leaving 16 bases between the germline ends. Germline lookup yields CDR1 DFQATT and CDR2 SNEGSKA (reference sequence). CDR3 sequence (DNA): TGCAGTGCCGGATCCTCGATAGGAAATCAGCCCCAGCATTTT. Residues: CSAGSSIGNQPQHF.

This clonotype was seen at least ten times. The chain carries TRBV20-1 and TRBJ2-1, with D tentatively TRBD1 (6 bases). Deletions cut 6 bases from V and 2 bases from J, with 20 bases between. The CDR3 contains 16 residues. The V gene's germline CDR1 is DFQATT and CDR2 SNEGSKA (reference sequence). The CDR3: CSADGRDIGPYNEQFF. CDR3 in DNA: TGCAGTGCGGACGGACGGGACATCGGACCCTACAATGAGCAGTTCTTC.